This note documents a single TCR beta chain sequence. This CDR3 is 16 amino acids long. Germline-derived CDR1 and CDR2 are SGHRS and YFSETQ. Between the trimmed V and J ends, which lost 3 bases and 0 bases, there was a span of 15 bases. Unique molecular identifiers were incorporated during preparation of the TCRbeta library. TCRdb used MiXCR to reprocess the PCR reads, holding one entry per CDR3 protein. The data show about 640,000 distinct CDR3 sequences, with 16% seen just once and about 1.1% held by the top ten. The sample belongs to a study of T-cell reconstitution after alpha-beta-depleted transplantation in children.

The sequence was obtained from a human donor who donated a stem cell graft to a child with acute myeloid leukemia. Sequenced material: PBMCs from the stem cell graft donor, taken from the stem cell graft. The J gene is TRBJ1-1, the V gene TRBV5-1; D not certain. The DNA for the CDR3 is TGCGCCAGCAGCTCGGCGGACGGCCTCATGAACACTGAAGCTTTCTTT. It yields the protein CASSSADGLMNTEAFF.